This T cell receptor (beta chain) comes out of a study of T cells after yellow fever vaccination (dated by TCRdb to about 2019). General notes on the study: Libraries from fractions with low cell numbers were prepared with the SMART-Seq v4 Ultra Low Input RNA kit. To follow T-cell clones before and after both primary and booster YFV17D yellow fever vaccination, bulk TCR alpha and beta repertoires underwent longitudinal sequencing. Two healthy male donors, one aged 18 to 30 and one aged 30 to 40 years, were included in the cohort. Blood samples were taken at several timepoints before and after primary and secondary immunization, and bulk PBMC replicates and cell subsets were isolated. Paper-wide results and their limitations: A small share of clonotypes occurred in both CD4 and CD8 compartments, likely arising from convergent recombination. The secondary T-cell response was found to be weaker but faster than the primary response, with a peak reached on day 5 rather than on day 15. The study included only two donors, which limits how far the findings can be generalized. Most clones expanded after primary vaccination (around 96% of CD4 and approximately 86% of CD8) were re-detected after the booster, suggesting that broad memory maintenance occurred. FACS-sorted repertoires could contain abundant contaminating clonotypes from the bulk population, so computational filtering was required.

This specimen's treatment or condition label, per the study, means: live attenuated yellow fever vaccine strain. Two biological replicates of bulk PBMCs were collected at each blood-draw timepoint. A standard Ficoll-Paque protocol was used to isolate PBMCs from peripheral blood. TriZol was used to extract RNA from bulk PBMCs, CD4 and CD8 fractions, and dextramer-positive and dextramer-negative fractions. TCR cDNA was synthesized by 5'RACE template switching, which introduced a universal primer site and unique molecular identifiers. Priming for cDNA synthesis came from both the TCR alpha and TCR beta constant segments. Two PCR steps were used to amplify libraries, with sample barcodes and sequencing adapters being added in the second step. Sequencing of the libraries was done on either Illumina HiSeq 2500 (2x100 bp) or NovaSeq (2x150 bp). As for the authors' bioinformatics: Reads were demultiplexed and collapsed into UMI consensus sequences with MIGEC, and V(D)J alignment was performed with MiXCR. Vaccine-responding clonotypes were defined with edgeR using replicate PBMC samples, requiring FDR below 0.01 and a log2 fold change above 5 up to day 15. Bulk clonotypes were assigned CD4 or CD8 identity according to which sequenced CD4 or CD8 repertoire held them at higher abundance. TCRdb trimmed public reads at Q25 via fastp, called clones via MiXCR and kept in-frame beta chains. Merged by CDR3 protein, the rows form single entries marked with the most common genes and DNA. For this entry, the V and J calls and clone size follow TCRdb and not the study's own pipeline. Within this sample are 300,000 to 450,000 distinct CDR3 sequences, with approximately 6% of them counted one time only. Of the sample, 15% falls within the top ten clones.

The CDR3, cysteine through phenylalanine, is 16 amino acids long. Only the CDR3 DNA is retained, 48 bases long and in frame from the first base. Unmatched junction bases come to 15, with V trimmed by 7 bases and J by 4 bases. CDR1 and CDR2, per the germline V gene, are SGHTA and FQGNSA. This clonotype was observed a handful of times. The antigen this receptor binds is unknown. No much larger clonotype is one base removed from it; base qualities were not supplied. This sample comprised PBMCs, obtained 5 days after the yellow fever booster vaccination. This TCR derives from a man under 40 who received the YFV17D yellow fever vaccine. This sequence uses TRBV7-2 and TRBJ2-7; TRBD2 agrees with 8 junctional bases. The nucleotide sequence is TGTGCCAGCACCCCGGGAGGGAAGCGGTCCCTTTACGAGCAGTACTTC. Its amino acids are CASTPGGKRSLYEQYF.